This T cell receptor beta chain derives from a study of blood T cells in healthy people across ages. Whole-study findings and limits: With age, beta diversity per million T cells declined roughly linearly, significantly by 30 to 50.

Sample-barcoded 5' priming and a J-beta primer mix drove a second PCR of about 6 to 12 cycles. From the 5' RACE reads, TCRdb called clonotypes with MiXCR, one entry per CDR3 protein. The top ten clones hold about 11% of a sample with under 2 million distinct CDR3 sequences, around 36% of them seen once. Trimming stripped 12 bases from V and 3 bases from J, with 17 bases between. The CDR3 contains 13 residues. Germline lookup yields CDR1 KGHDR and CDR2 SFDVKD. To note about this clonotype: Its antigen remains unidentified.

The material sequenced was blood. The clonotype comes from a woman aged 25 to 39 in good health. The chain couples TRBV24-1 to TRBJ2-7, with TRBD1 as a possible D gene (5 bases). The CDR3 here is CAARVDTYYEQYF. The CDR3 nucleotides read TGTGCCGCACGCGTGGACACCTACTACGAGCAGTACTTC.